This T cell receptor (beta chain) originates from a study of stem cell transplantation in POMP-related autoinflammatory disease. Overall study: Before transplant: CD4+ naive skewing, low CD8+ proportions, reduced cytokine secretion.

Repertoires were generated with immunoSEQ multiplex PCR, while TCRdb's copy carries only in-frame clones and drops some. The sample has tens of thousands of clones, about nine tenths seen once; the top ten hold 0.55% to 0.85%. Worth noting for this clone: What it binds is unknown.

The CDR3 loop spans 12 amino acids. Germline V lookup: CDR1 SEHNR, CDR2 FQNEAQ (reference sequence). With 6 bases removed from V and 6 bases from J, the gap between germline ends came to 11 bases. Study-wide results and limits: Across all analyzed T-cell subsets, patients with PRAID tended toward reduced diversity and increased clonality. Unique TRB V-J gene pairings were limited in number in patients with PRAID.

PRAID combined immunodeficiency and autoinflammation. Material: CD4+ T cells from PBMCs, obtained after stem cell transplantation. The rearrangement links TRBV7-9 to TRBJ1-1; no definite D call. This sequence originates from a human patient with POMP-related autoinflammation and immune dysregulation (PRAID). Among the T cells, some may be from the graft donor. CDR3 loop: CASSSSRAEAFF. CDR3 DNA: TGTGCCAGCAGTTCATCACGAGCTGAAGCTTTCTTT.